Each of the 17 T cell receptor beta chains below was sequenced from the same sample in a study of blood T cells in healthy people across ages. The use of a sample-barcoded 5' primer and a J-beta primer mix characterized a second PCR of roughly 6 to 12 cycles. MiXCR, applied by TCRdb to the 5' RACE reads, yields one record per CDR3 protein. The data show about 1.1 million distinct CDR3 sequences, roughly two fifths seen once. Sequencing used blood. These receptors were collected from a man between 18 and 29 years old in good health.

The gene calls are TRBV27 and TRBJ2-1; D may be TRBD1 or TRBD2 (5 bases each). Trimming left V 5 bases short and J 5 bases short, with 19 bases between. Germline loops: CDR1 MNHEY, CDR2 SMNVEV (reference sequence). The CDR3 length is 16 residues. The CDR3 region is CASSPSSGDGNNEQFF. DNA of the CDR3: TGTGCCAGCAGTCCCTCTAGTGGGGACGGGAACAATGAGCAGTTCTTC.

The V call is TRBV3-1, the J call TRBJ2-5; 9 bases align to TRBD2. Losses at the gene ends were 0 bases for V and 6 bases for J; bases not matched to a gene: 5. From germline, CDR1 is LGHDT and CDR2 YNNKEL (reference sequence). CDR3 length: 15 amino acids. The CDR3 is CASSQDPLAGKTQYF. The CDR3 DNA reads TGTGCCAGCAGCCAAGACCCCCTAGCGGGGAAGACCCAGTACTTC.

This clonotype has more than one count but fewer than ten. The rearrangement uses TRBV10-3 and TRBJ2-3; 7 nucleotides agree with TRBD2. The CDR3 contains 15 residues. The V gene end was trimmed by 4 bases and the J gene end by 6 bases; junction bases not matched to a gene: 10. CDR1 ENHRY and CDR2 SYGVKD come from the germline V gene. The CDR3 DNA sequence: TGTGCCATCAGTGCGGGGGGTGCAGACGGGGATACGCAGTATTTT. As protein: CAISAGGADGDTQYF.

The chain employs TRBV5-1 and TRBJ2-1, with D uncertain. Trimming removed 2 bases from V and 5 bases from J, with 8 bases in between. CDR3 length: 13 amino acids. Germline-derived CDR1 and CDR2 are SGHRS and YFSETQ. The CDR3 sequence is CASSFGGNNEQFF. The CDR3 bases are TGCGCCAGCAGCTTCGGCGGAAACAATGAGCAGTTCTTC.

The gene calls are TRBV6-1 and TRBJ2-1, with a tentative D call TRBD1 (5 bases). The J call may be mistaken, given a closer DNA end match to TRBJ2-7. This CDR3 spans 14 amino acids. CDR1 is MNHNS, CDR2 SASEGT, per germline. CDR3 residues: CASSRDPSYNEQYF. The CDR3 region has the DNA TGTGCCAGTAGCAGGGATCCCTCCTACAATGAGCAGTACTTC.

The V call is TRBV3-1, the J call TRBJ2-2; D is undetermined. The CDR3 runs 15 residues. The germline V gene encodes CDR1 LGHDT and CDR2 YNNKEL (reference sequence). V was trimmed by 4 bases and J by 5 bases, leaving 14 bases between them. The CDR3 here is CASSLRTISTGELFF. The CDR3, as DNA: TGTGCCAGCAGCCTACGGACCATCTCTACCGGGGAGCTGTTTTTT.

This clonotype has a handful of counts. In DNA form, the CDR3 reads TGTGCCAGCAGCCAAAACAGAAATGAAAAACTGTTTTTT. It yields the protein CASSQNRNEKLFF. The V gene is TRBV7-2, the J gene TRBJ1-4; D not resolved. CDR3 length equals 13 residues. V was shortened by 5 bases and J by 5 bases, with 9 bases between the two germline ends. Germline lookup yields CDR1 SGHTA and CDR2 FQGNSA. The entire variable domain, with the rest obtained from reference TRBV7-2 and TRBJ1-4, is as follows: GAGVSQSPSNKVTEKGKDVELRCDPISGHTALYWYRQSLGQGLEFLIYFQGNSAPDKSGLPSDRFSAERTGGSVSTLTIQRTQQEDSAVYLCASSQNRNEKLFFGSGTQLSVL.

The gene calls are TRBV18 and TRBJ1-5; D is perhaps TRBD1 (6 bases). With 3 bases removed from V and 4 bases from J, the gap between germline ends came to 13 bases. The CDR3 loop spans 15 amino acids. From germline, CDR1 is KGHSH and CDR2 LQKENI. The CDR3, as DNA: TGTGCCAGCTCACCGGTGGACAGCTCAAATCAGCCCCAGCATTTT. It is translated as CASSPVDSSNQPQHF.

V gene TRBV10-3 combines with J gene TRBJ2-1; 10 bases agree with TRBD2. This CDR3 is built from 17 residues. V lost 8 bases, J lost 8 bases, and 18 bases stayed unmatched. In germline, CDR1 is ENHRY, CDR2 SYGVKD. The CDR3 nucleotides are TGTGCCATCGGAAACCCCTCCACTAGCGGGAAGGCGGATGAGCAGTTCTTC. Translated: CAIGNPSTSGKADEQFF.

This sequence joins TRBV10-3 and TRBJ1-2; D is undetermined. This CDR3 is 12 amino acids long. Germline lookup yields CDR1 ENHRY and CDR2 SYGVKD. V was trimmed by 2 bases and J by 6 bases, leaving 7 bases between them. CDR3 protein: CAISETLNGYTF. The DNA of the CDR3 is TGTGCCATCAGTGAGACTTTAAATGGCTACACCTTC.

This clonotype showed up just a few times. V is TRBV6-5 and J is TRBJ2-7, with TRBD1 matching 8 bases. V gave up 0 bases and J gave up 0 bases; unmatched junction bases: 10. Germline CDR1 reads MNHEY; CDR2 reads SVGAGI. The CDR3 is 18 residues long. CDR3 loop: CASSYSSQPGQDSYEQYF. In DNA form, the CDR3 reads TGTGCCAGCAGTTACTCCTCCCAGCCGGGACAGGACTCCTACGAGCAGTACTTC.

Only a few counts were recorded for this clonotype. The gene calls are TRBV20-1 and TRBJ2-3; 8 bases are shared with TRBD1. Germline V gene data show CDR1 as DFQATT and CDR2 as SNEGSKA (reference sequence). V shed 6 bases, J shed 0 bases, and the junction held 8 bases outside the gene matches. The CDR3 runs to 15 residues. CDR3 nucleotide sequence: TGCAGTGCCAGTAGCTGGGACAGGAGCACAGATACGCAGTATTTT. Protein product: CSASSWDRSTDTQYF.

Concerning this clonotype itself: With a much larger clone just one base away, this may be a read error. The chain links TRBV7-7 to TRBJ2-3; 11 bases align to TRBD2. Germline V lookup: CDR1 SSHAT, CDR2 FNYEAQ (reference sequence). There are 15 residues in the CDR3. The chain's CDR3 is CASSWRLAGIDTQYF. CDR3 nucleotide sequence: TGTGCTAGCAGCTGGAGACTAGCGGGGATAGATACGCAGTATTTT.

This clonotype appeared a few times. This chain joins TRBV15 and TRBJ2-3, with D uncertain. V was shortened by 0 bases and J by 4 bases, with 5 bases between the two germline ends. The CDR3 is made up of 13 amino acids. Germline CDR1 LNHNV, CDR2 YYDKDF (reference sequence). CDR3 sequence reads: CATSRDIADTQYF. In nucleotides, the CDR3 is TGTGCCACCAGCAGAGATATCGCAGATACGCAGTATTTT.

As concerns this clonotype: A much larger clone lies a single base off, so this may be a read error. V gene TRBV7-2 combines with J gene TRBJ2-3, with unresolved D. The V end lost 5 bases, the J end lost 1 base, and 16 bases lay between the germline ends. The CDR3 runs 16 residues. Germline loops: CDR1 SGHTA, CDR2 FQGNSA. CDR3 amino acids: CASSVVGFGGTDTQYF. In DNA, the CDR3 is TGTGCCAGCAGCGTAGTAGGGTTTGGGGGCACAGATACGCAGTATTTT.

This clonotype was seen a handful of times. The genes are TRBV27 and TRBJ1-5; no clear D. Germline lookup yields CDR1 MNHEY and CDR2 SMNVEV (reference sequence). This CDR3 spans 18 amino acids. V lost 3 bases, J lost 2 bases, and 20 bases lay in between. The CDR3 nucleotides are TGTGCCAGCAGTTTCCCACGATCGGGAGGGCTGGGCAATCAGCCCCAGCATTTT. The encoded protein is CASSFPRSGGLGNQPQHF.

This clonotype was counted many times. The chain joins TRBV12-3 or TRBV12-4 to TRBJ1-6; the D is unclear. Trimming left V 8 bases short and J 8 bases short, with 7 bases between. The CDR3 contains 11 residues. The DNA for the CDR3 is TGTGCCAGCGGCTCTTATTCACCCCTCCACTTT. It encodes CASGSYSPLHF.